These 6 T cell receptor beta chains were sequenced from one sample in a study of blood T cell repertoires in COVID-19. Generated by immunoSEQ multiplex PCR, the TCRdb table keeps only in-frame clones and is missing some. In the table there are 100,000 to 150,000 clones, approximately 84% of which are singletons. The specimen was peripheral blood. These receptors all stem from a man between 60 and 75 years old with acute or convalescent COVID-19.

The V gene is TRBV5-1, the J gene TRBJ2-5; 8 bases fit TRBD2. In germline, CDR1 is SGHRS, CDR2 YFSETQ. J was trimmed by 5 bases and V by 5 bases; bases with no gene match: 2. The CDR3 contains 12 residues. CDR3 sequence reads: CASSREGETQYF. The CDR3 coding sequence is TGCGCCAGCAGTCGGGAGGGGGAGACCCAGTACTTC.

V and J are TRBV4-1 and TRBJ1-1; TRBD1 aligns across 7 bases. Looked up from germline, CDR1 is MGHRA and CDR2 is YSYEKL. V lost 2 bases to trimming and J lost 0 bases; unmatched junction nucleotides: 6. The CDR3 sequence is 16 residues long. The CDR3 protein is CASSQRNRGLNTEAFF. The DNA of the CDR3 is TGCGCCAGCAGCCAAAGGAACAGGGGACTGAACACTGAAGCTTTCTTT.

The chain recombines TRBV5-4 with TRBJ2-1; 14 bases are shared with TRBD2. The CDR3 consists of 19 residues. Germline loops: CDR1 SGHNT, CDR2 YYREEE (reference sequence). The V and J ends lost 4 bases and 0 bases, in that order; junction bases with no gene match: 9. The DNA for the CDR3 is TGTGCCAGCAGCCCCTGGACTAGCGGGGGGCTGAGCTCCTACAATGAGCAGTTCTTC. Its translation: CASSPWTSGGLSSYNEQFF.

The chain is built from TRBV11-2 and TRBJ2-7; 8 bases map to TRBD1. CDR3 size: 15 residues. V shed 5 bases and J 7 bases; nucleotides not matched to a gene: 13. The germline V gene encodes CDR1 SGHAT and CDR2 FQNNGV. The CDR3 bases are TGTGCCAGCAGCCTAGTGGCAGGGGGCTGGCTGGAGCAGTACTTC. It translates to CASSLVAGGWLEQYF.

For the CDR3, the DNA is TGTGCCAGCAGCCGCACAGGGGGCAATTACCAAGAAAACCTACAGCAGTACTTC. Translating gives CASSRTGGNYQENLQQYF. The V gene is TRBV9, the J gene TRBJ2-7, with TRBD1 matching over 9 bases. Germline values: CDR1 SGDLS, CDR2 YYNGEE. CDR3 size: 18 residues. The V segment lost 4 bases and the J segment 8 bases; nucleotides outside the gene matches: 22. The variable domain in full, with the rest retrieved from reference TRBV9 and TRBJ2-7, is DSGVTQTPKHLITATGQRVTLRCSPRSGDLSVYWYQQSLDQGLQFLIQYYNGEERAKGNILERFSAQQFPDLHSELNLSSLELGDSALYFCASSRTGGNYQENLQQYFGPGTRLTVT.

The chain employs TRBV12-1 and TRBJ2-2; the listed D gene, TRBD2, was not tested against the DNA. TRBV12-1 has pseudogene status. The CDR3 loop spans 15 amino acids. The CDR3 DNA follows: TGTGCCAGGGAGAGACTAGAGAGGTTGACCGGGGAGCTGTTTTTT. Its protein is CARERLERLTGELFF.